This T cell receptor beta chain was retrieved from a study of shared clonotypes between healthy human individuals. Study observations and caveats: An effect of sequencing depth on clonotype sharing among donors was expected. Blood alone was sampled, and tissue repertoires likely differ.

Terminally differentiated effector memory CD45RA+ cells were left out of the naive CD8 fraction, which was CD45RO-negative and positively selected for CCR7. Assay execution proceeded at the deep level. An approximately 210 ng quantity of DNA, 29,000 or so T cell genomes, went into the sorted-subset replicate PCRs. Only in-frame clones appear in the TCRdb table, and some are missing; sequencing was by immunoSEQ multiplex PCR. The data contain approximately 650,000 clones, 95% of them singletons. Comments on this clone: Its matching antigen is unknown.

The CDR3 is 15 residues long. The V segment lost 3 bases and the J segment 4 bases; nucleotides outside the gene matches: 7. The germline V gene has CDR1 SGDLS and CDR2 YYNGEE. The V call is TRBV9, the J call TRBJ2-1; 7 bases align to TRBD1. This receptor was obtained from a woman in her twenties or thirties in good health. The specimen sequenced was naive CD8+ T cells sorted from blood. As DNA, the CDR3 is TGTGCCAGCAGCGCCACAGGGGCTGGATACAATGAGCAGTTCTTC. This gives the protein CASSATGAGYNEQFF.